This TCR beta chain was identified during a study of identical twins. In germline, CDR1 is SGHDT, CDR2 YYEEEE. The CDR3 contains 18 residues. Trimming removed 1 base from V and 5 bases from J, with 21 bases in between. A universal primer site was added by template switching, and unique molecular identifiers were carried by the cDNA. MiXCR, applied by TCRdb to the 5' RACE reads, yields one record per CDR3 protein. The repertoire includes 400,000 to 550,000 distinct CDR3 sequences, 14% of them detected once, and around 0.98% sits in the top ten. Study-level points and caveats: A lower insertion count was a feature of abundant cord blood beta clonotypes, with no such feature in memory repertoires. A cross-sectional statistical analysis, not follow-up of the same donors, supported the conclusions.

This clonotype has more than one count but fewer than ten. The target antigen is unknown. These sequences were also reported in another study, on yellow fever vaccine responses in identical twins. That report notes: Twins reportedly mounted vaccine T cell responses that seemed partly convergent, partly personalized.

The source is a woman aged 18-35 years in good health. The chain carries TRBV5-6 and TRBJ1-4; D unclear. Input material: CD4+ T cells sorted from blood. The CDR3 is CASSLRIGFPLSNEKLFF. CDR3 nucleotide sequence: TGTGCCAGCAGCTTGAGAATCGGCTTTCCATTATCCAATGAAAAACTGTTTTTT.